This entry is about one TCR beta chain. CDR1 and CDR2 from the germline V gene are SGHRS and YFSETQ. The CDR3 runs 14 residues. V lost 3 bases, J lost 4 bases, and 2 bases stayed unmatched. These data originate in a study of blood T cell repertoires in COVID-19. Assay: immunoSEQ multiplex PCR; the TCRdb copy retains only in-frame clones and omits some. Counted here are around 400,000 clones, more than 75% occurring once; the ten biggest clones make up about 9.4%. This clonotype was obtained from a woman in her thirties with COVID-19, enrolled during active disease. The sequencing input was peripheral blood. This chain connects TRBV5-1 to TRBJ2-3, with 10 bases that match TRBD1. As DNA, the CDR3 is TGCGCCAGCAGCTGGGACAGGGGCTCAGATACGCAGTATTTT. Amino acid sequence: CASSWDRGSDTQYF.